This is a list of T cell receptor beta chains from one sample in a study of blood T cell repertoires in COVID-19. Libraries were prepared by immunoSEQ multiplex PCR; TCRdb keeps only in-frame clonotypes and omits some of them. The profile shows 30,000 to 35,000 clones, roughly 80% of them singletons. Specimen: peripheral blood. Receptor source: a man aged 45-60 years with acute or convalescent COVID-19. Each CDR3 is given without its conserved first and last residue.

CDR3aa,v_gene,j_gene,len
ASSGPVTGMDIGNTIY,TRBV6-1,TRBJ1-3,16
ASSQRVGGTGELF,TRBV7-6,TRBJ2-2,13
SVEGDPDTQY,TRBV29-1,TRBJ2-3,10
AAGQVDSTNEKLF,TRBV5-4,TRBJ1-4,13
ASSITSVSYEQY,TRBV21-1,TRBJ2-7,12
ASSLERGAYEQY,TRBV5-1,TRBJ2-7,12
ASSLGYSNQPQH,TRBV5-8,TRBJ1-5,12
ASTPWEGGYEQY,TRBV6-5,TRBJ2-7,12
ASSLREADTQY,TRBV6-5,TRBJ2-3,11
ASSLGGQGSNQPQH,TRBV7-2,TRBJ1-5,14
ASSRRGLGSGNTIY,TRBV9,TRBJ1-3,14
ASSLGAIGVTNEKLF,TRBV5-1,TRBJ1-4,15
ASSLGDREGNQPQH,TRBV5-1,TRBJ1-5,14
ASSPGQGNYGYT,TRBV7-2,TRBJ1-2,12
ASSLARGVAF,TRBV7-2,TRBJ1-1,10
ASSWGRQSSYEQY,TRBV27,TRBJ2-7,13
ASRPGQGALEAF,TRBV10-2,TRBJ1-1,12
ASSSGQVDEQY,TRBV23-1,TRBJ2-7,11
ASSRGNSPLH,TRBV6-5,TRBJ1-6,10
ASSRDRGSNAEAF,TRBV7-8,TRBJ1-1,13
ASTAGNTDTQY,TRBV9,TRBJ2-3,11
AWSGTVDNQPQH,TRBV30,TRBJ1-5,12
ASSSRTDYSNQPQH,TRBV13,TRBJ1-5,14
SVEDPDLGRNYGYT,TRBV29-1,TRBJ1-2,14
ASSQEGTGIYGYT,TRBV3-1/TRBV3-2,TRBJ1-2,13
ASSRSTLLYSYEQY,TRBV13,TRBJ2-7,14
ATGVAGAVETQY,TRBV15,TRBJ2-5,12
ASSSGQGVSGNTIY,TRBV27,TRBJ1-3,14
ASSFGTGGETEAF,TRBV9,TRBJ1-1,13
ASSWTGYTDTQY,TRBV7-8,TRBJ2-3,12
ASSVGRQVNEKLF,TRBV9,TRBJ1-4,13
ASSYSHGATNEKLF,TRBV6-6,TRBJ1-4,14
ASSLGPGQGRSHYEQY,TRBV7-9,TRBJ2-7,16
ASSIRSWYQETQY,TRBV19,TRBJ2-5,13
ASSIGTGPYEQY,TRBV7-3,TRBJ2-7,12
ASSEPGQGASYEQY,TRBV5-6,TRBJ2-7,14
AWRDTPYGGYT,TRBV30,TRBJ1-2,11
ASSATAYEQY,TRBV19,TRBJ2-7,10
ASGLLDSYNEQF,TRBV9,TRBJ2-1,12
SVMPGETGYT,TRBV29-1,TRBJ1-2,10
ASSPLPGDRFPLYEQY,TRBV5-6,TRBJ2-7,16
ASSRRGSPEAF,TRBV5-6,TRBJ1-1,11
ASSEQGSPY,TRBV2,TRBJ2-7,9
ASRRQGTSGASRDEQY,TRBV27,TRBJ2-7,16
ASSRLLAGTYNEQF,TRBV7-6,TRBJ2-1,14
ASSPRDREVQY,TRBV7-6,TRBJ2-7,11
ASSSKRRTGDTDTQY,TRBV13,TRBJ2-3,15
ASSLDTPGLAGVIEQF,TRBV11-2,TRBJ2-1,16
ASRSNLETQY,TRBV12-3/TRBV12-4,TRBJ2-5,10
ASSQDRGHRGRVETQY,TRBV3-1/TRBV3-2,TRBJ2-5,16
ASSEGKNTEAF,TRBV3-1/TRBV3-2,TRBJ1-1,11
ASSAQDSKIEQY,TRBV5-1,TRBJ2-7,12
ASSLGDSSYEQY,TRBV13,TRBJ2-7,12
ASSRSTETTGELF,TRBV5-1,TRBJ2-2,13
ASRDSGVSEAF,TRBV2,TRBJ1-1,11
ASSRVGQGTDEQF,TRBV14,TRBJ2-1,13
ASSQAGQETQY,TRBV3-1/TRBV3-2,TRBJ2-5,11
AWINLRIPYEQY,TRBV30,TRBJ2-7,12
ASGWGAYEQY,TRBV6-5,TRBJ2-7,10